This TCR beta chain was identified in a study of long-term antiretroviral therapy in people with HIV. This was the immunoSEQ v3.0 assay at survey level. A per-sample goal of about 35,000-55,000 T-cell genomes was targeted by sequencing. Assay used: immunoSEQ multiplex PCR; TCRdb lists only in-frame clones, some missing. Among roughly 26,000 clones listed, roughly 94% were seen once. V was clipped by 4 bases and J by 7 bases, with 16 bases between them. The germline gives CDR1 SGHTA, CDR2 FQGNSA. The CDR3 totals 14 residues. This clone was recorded once. Its target is unknown. General observations from the study: The range of CDR3 lengths in HIV repertoires proved narrower than that found in controls.

The chain is built from TRBV7-2 and TRBJ1-2; a weak D match, TRBD1 (5 bases). The receptor was isolated from a woman between 50 and 59 years old with HIV. Source: unsorted PBMCs, taken 4.8 to 5 years after starting antiretroviral therapy. CDR3 coding DNA: TGTGCCAGCAGCTCCTCCGGGACGGGACCTGGCTACACCTTC. Amino acids: CASSSSGTGPGYTF.